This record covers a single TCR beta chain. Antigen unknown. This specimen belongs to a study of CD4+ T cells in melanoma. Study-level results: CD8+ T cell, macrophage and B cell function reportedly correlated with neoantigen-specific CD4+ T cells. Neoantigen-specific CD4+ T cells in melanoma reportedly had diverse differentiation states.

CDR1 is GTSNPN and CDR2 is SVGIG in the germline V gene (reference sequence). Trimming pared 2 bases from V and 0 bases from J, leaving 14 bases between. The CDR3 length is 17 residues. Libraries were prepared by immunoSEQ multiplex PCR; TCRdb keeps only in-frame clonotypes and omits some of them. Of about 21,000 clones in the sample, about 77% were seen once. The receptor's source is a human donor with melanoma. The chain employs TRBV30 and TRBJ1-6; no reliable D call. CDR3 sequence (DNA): TGTGCCTGGAGTCGAAGCCCTACCAGCTCCTATAATTCACCCCTCCACTTT. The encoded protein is CAWSRSPTSSYNSPLHF. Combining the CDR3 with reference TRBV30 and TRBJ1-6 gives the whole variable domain SQTIHQWPATLVQPVGSPLSLECTVEGTSNPNLYWYRQAAGRGLQLLFYSVGIGQISSEVPQNLSASRPQDRQFILSSKKLLLSDSGFYLCAWSRSPTSSYNSPLHFGNGTRLTVT.